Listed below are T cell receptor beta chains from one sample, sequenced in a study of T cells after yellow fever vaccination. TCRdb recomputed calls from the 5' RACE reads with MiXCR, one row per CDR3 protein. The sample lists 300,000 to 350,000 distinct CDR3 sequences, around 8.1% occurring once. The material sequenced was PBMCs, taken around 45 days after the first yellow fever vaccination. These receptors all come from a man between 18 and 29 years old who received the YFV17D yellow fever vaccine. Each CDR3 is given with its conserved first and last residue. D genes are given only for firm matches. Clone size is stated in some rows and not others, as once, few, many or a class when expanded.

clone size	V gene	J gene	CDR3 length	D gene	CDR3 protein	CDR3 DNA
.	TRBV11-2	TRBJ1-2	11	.	CASSLGPGYTF	TGTGCCAGCAGCTTAGGCCCTGGCTACACCTTC
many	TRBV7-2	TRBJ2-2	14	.	CASRGTGNTGELFF	TGTGCCAGCAGGGGGACGGGGAACACCGGGGAGCTGTTTTTT
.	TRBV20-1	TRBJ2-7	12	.	CSASRHVSEQYF	TGCAGTGCTAGCCGGCATGTCTCCGAGCAGTACTTC
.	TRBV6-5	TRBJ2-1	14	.	CASSYWRGTGEQFF	TGTGCCAGCAGTTACTGGAGGGGAACGGGGGAGCAGTTCTTC
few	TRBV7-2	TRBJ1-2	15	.	CASRPGHRVDYGYTF	TGTGCCAGCAGACCGGGACACAGGGTGGATTATGGCTACACCTTC
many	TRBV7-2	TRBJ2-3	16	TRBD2	CASSATLAGLSDTQYF	TGTGCCAGCAGCGCGACACTAGCGGGCTTGTCGGATACGCAGTATTTT
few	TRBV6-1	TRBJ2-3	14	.	CASSEGTHTDTQYF	TGTGCCAGCAGTGAAGGGACACACACAGATACGCAGTATTTT
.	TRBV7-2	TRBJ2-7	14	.	CASSPITAEGEQYF	TGTGCCAGCAGCCCGATAACTGCGGAAGGCGAGCAGTACTTC
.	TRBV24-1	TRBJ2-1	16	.	CATSDSSPTDYNEQFF	TGTGCCACCAGTGATTCCTCCCCGACGGACTACAATGAGCAGTTCTTC
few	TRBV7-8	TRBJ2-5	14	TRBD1	CASSFDRGRETQYF	TGTGCCAGCAGCTTCGACAGGGGGCGGGAGACCCAGTACTTC
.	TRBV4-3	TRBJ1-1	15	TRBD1	CASSQGTGGSTEAFF	TGCGCCAGCAGCCAAGGGACAGGGGGAAGTACTGAAGCTTTCTTT
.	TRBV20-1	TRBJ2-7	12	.	CSAIRGKYEQYF	TGCAGTGCTATCCGCGGCAAATACGAGCAGTACTTC
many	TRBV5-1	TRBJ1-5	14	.	CASSLGGGNQPQHF	TGTGCCAGCAGCTTGGGAGGAGGAAATCAGCCCCAGCATTTT
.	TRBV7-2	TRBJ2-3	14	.	CASSFAGIADTQYF	TGTGCCAGCAGCTTCGCAGGGATAGCAGATACGCAGTATTTT
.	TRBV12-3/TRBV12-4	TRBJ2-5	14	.	CASTRYTHQETQYF	TGTGCCAGCACCCGTTACACACACCAAGAGACCCAGTACTTC
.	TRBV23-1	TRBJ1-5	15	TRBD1	CASISGTGDPQPQHF	TGCGCCAGCATCTCCGGGACAGGGGACCCTCAGCCCCAGCATTTT
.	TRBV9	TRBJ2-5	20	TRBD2	CASSDPQASGGPTLEETQYF	TGTGCCAGCAGCGACCCCCAGGCTAGCGGGGGGCCTACCTTAGAAGAGACCCAGTACTTC
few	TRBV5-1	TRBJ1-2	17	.	CASSLPGRRPKGDGYTF	TGCGCCAGCAGCTTGCCTGGCCGACGGCCCAAGGGGGATGGCTACACCTTC
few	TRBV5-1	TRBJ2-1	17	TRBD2	CASSLASGGGLYNEQFF	TGCGCCAGCAGCTTGGCTAGCGGGGGGGGTCTCTACAATGAGCAGTTCTTC
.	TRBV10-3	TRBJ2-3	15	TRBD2	CAISGSGGFTDTQYF	TGTGCCATCAGTGGTAGCGGGGGATTCACAGATACGCAGTATTTT
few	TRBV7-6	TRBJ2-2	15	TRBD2	CASTLSGGNTGELFF	TGTGCCAGCACCCTAAGCGGGGGCAACACCGGGGAGCTGTTTTTT
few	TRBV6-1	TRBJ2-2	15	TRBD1	CASSTGTGFTGELFF	TGTGCCAGCAGTACCGGGACAGGGTTCACCGGGGAGCTGTTTTTT